The next 21 T cell receptor beta chains were all read from a single sample in a study of early T cells in non-severe SARS-CoV-2 infection. TCRdb re-called the 5' RACE reads with MiXCR, one entry per CDR3 protein. This sample carries 100,000 to 150,000 distinct CDR3 sequences, 15% of them seen once, and the ten largest clones take about a fifth. Sample: whole blood. These receptors were obtained from an adult who was a healthcare worker with PCR-confirmed SARS-CoV-2 infection or an uninfected control (not recorded which).

V is TRBV20-1 and J is TRBJ1-4; 7 bases agree with TRBD1. Germline V CDR1 and CDR2: DFQATT, SNEGSKA (reference sequence). The CDR3 is 13 amino acids. The V gene end was trimmed by 4 bases and the J gene end by 8 bases; junction bases not matched to a gene: 7. CDR3 bases: TGCAGTGCTATTGAAACAGGGGTCGAAAAACTGTTTTTT. Translation gives CSAIETGVEKLFF.

This clonotype was seen more than once but under ten times. The rearrangement links TRBV3-1 to TRBJ1-5, with 7 nucleotides matching TRBD1. Germline lookup yields CDR1 LGHDT and CDR2 YNNKEL (reference sequence). J lost 7 bases, V lost 4 bases, and 13 bases had no gene match. CDR3 size: 16 residues. This chain's CDR3 is CASSPTTGKANQPQHF. The CDR3 coding sequence is TGTGCCAGCAGCCCAACGACAGGGAAGGCGAACCAGCCCCAGCATTTT.

The chain combines TRBV5-4 with TRBJ2-7; TRBD1 aligns across 9 bases. The CDR3 covers 14 residues. CDR1 is SGHNT and CDR2 is YYREEE in the germline V gene (reference sequence). With V trimmed by 4 bases and J by 0 bases, 2 bases remained unmatched. The CDR3 region has the DNA TGTGCCAGCAGCAAACAGGGGGCCTCCTACGAGCAGTACTTC. Translation: CASSKQGASYEQYF.

This clonotype was seen many times. The chain uses TRBV15 and TRBJ1-5, with D unresolved. V was pared by 4 bases and J by 2 bases, with 15 bases between. The CDR3 extends over 16 amino acids. Germline CDR1 LNHNV, CDR2 YYDKDF (reference sequence). The CDR3 DNA is TGTGCCACCAGCACGTACGAGGCTACTGGCAATCAGCCCCAGCATTTT. Its protein product is CATSTYEATGNQPQHF.

This rearrangement joins TRBV27 to TRBJ2-5, with 12 bases matching TRBD1. Germline V gene sequence: CDR1 MNHEY, CDR2 SMNVEV (reference sequence). There are 16 residues in the CDR3. V lost 6 bases to trimming and J lost 5 bases; unmatched junction nucleotides: 10. The CDR3 coding sequence is TGTGCCAGCAGGACGTTCCGGGACAGGGGGCGGGAGACCCAGTACTTC. Its protein is CASRTFRDRGRETQYF.

There are a few counts of this clonotype. V is TRBV6-1 and J is TRBJ1-1, with 7 nucleotides matching TRBD1. V was pared by 3 bases and J by 3 bases, with 10 bases of the junction left unmatched. This CDR3 is 16 amino acids long. CDR1 is MNHNS and CDR2 is SASEGT in the germline V gene. This CDR3 reads CASSDPSLTGHTEAFF. CDR3 sequence (DNA): TGTGCCAGCAGTGACCCGAGTTTGACAGGGCACACTGAAGCTTTCTTT.

This clonotype was recorded many times. The chain employs TRBV10-2 and TRBJ2-2; no firm D call. The germline gives CDR1 WSHSY, CDR2 SAAADI. CDR3 length: 12 amino acids. V lost 7 bases, J lost 3 bases, and 6 bases lay in between. The chain's CDR3 is CASMSYTGELFF. The DNA of the CDR3 is TGCGCCAGCATGAGTTACACCGGGGAGCTGTTTTTT.

This sequence joins TRBV7-9 and TRBJ2-3; 7 positions agree with TRBD2. The CDR3 is 14 amino acids. V lost 5 bases to trimming and J lost 5 bases; unmatched junction nucleotides: 7. Germline V gives CDR1 SEHNR, CDR2 FQNEAQ (reference sequence). The CDR3 DNA is TGTGCCAGCAGCCAGGTGGGGGGGGAAGATACGCAGTATTTT. Translation gives CASSQVGGEDTQYF.

This clonotype was seen more than once but under ten times. This chain links TRBV6-1 with TRBJ2-3; D possibly uses TRBD1 or TRBD2 (6 bases each). With 0 bases removed from V and 4 bases from J, the gap between germline ends came to 11 bases. From germline, CDR1 is MNHNS and CDR2 SASEGT. CDR3 length: 15 amino acids. The CDR3 nucleotides read TGTGCCAGCAGTGAAGCCAAGGGGGGCGCAGATACGCAGTATTTT. It encodes CASSEAKGGADTQYF.

This clonotype has a count of ten or more. This chain links TRBV18 with TRBJ2-4; D remains unclear. The V and J ends lost 3 bases and 6 bases respectively, with 15 bases between them. Per germline, CDR1 KGHSH and CDR2 LQKENI. This CDR3 has 15 amino acids. The CDR3 DNA sequence: TGTGCCAGCTCACCCCAATCCCCGTCGGGAAACATTCAGTACTTC. Protein product: CASSPQSPSGNIQYF.

The DNA for the CDR3 is TGTGCCAGCAGCTTAGTAATTAACCAAGAGACCCAGTACTTC. Translating gives CASSLVINQETQYF. The chain combines TRBV5-5 with TRBJ2-5; D is uncertain. V was shortened by 2 bases and J by 0 bases, with 8 bases between the two germline ends. CDR3 length: 14 residues. The germline V gene has CDR1 SGHKS and CDR2 YYEKEE (reference sequence).

This clonotype has a handful of counts. The chain uses TRBV6-1 and TRBJ1-4; D gene ambiguous. Germline lookup yields CDR1 MNHNS and CDR2 SASEGT. The CDR3 totals 14 residues. Trimming pared 3 bases from V and 6 bases from J, leaving 11 bases between. The CDR3 loop is CASSEQRLDEKLFF. CDR3 coding DNA: TGTGCCAGCAGTGAGCAGCGCTTGGATGAAAAACTGTTTTTT.

The sample holds a few counts of this clonotype. The chain links TRBV6-1 to TRBJ1-5, with a tentative D call TRBD1 (6 bases). There are 17 residues in the CDR3. Trimming stripped 7 bases from V and 6 bases from J, with 25 bases between. Germline V gene data show CDR1 as MNHNS and CDR2 as SASEGT. In DNA, the CDR3 is TGTGCCAGCAATAAGTTGACAGGTCCTTCGGCAGGTCAGCCCCAGCATTTT. This translates into CASNKLTGPSAGQPQHF.

The chain recombines TRBV3-1 with TRBJ2-7, with 10 nucleotides matching TRBD2. The ends lost 3 bases at V and 0 bases at J; junction bases unmatched: 14. This CDR3 region has 19 residues. CDR1 and CDR2 from the germline V gene are LGHDT and YNNKEL (reference sequence). The CDR3 sequence: CASSQPLSTSGSLSYEQYF. The CDR3, as DNA: TGTGCCAGCAGCCAGCCCCTTTCGACTAGCGGGTCTCTCTCCTACGAGCAGTACTTC.

The genes are TRBV3-1 and TRBJ2-3; the D gene could be TRBD1 or TRBD2 (5 bases each). CDR1 LGHDT and CDR2 YNNKEL come from the germline V gene (reference sequence). The ends were cut back, 4 bases at V and 6 bases at J, with 20 bases in the middle. This CDR3 has 16 residues. The CDR3 bases are TGTGCCAGCAGCCTTTCCGGGACCTCCTCGCGTGATACGCAGTATTTT. This gives the protein CASSLSGTSSRDTQYF.

This clonotype was picked up many times. The chain is built from TRBV19 and TRBJ1-5; D gene ambiguous. Germline CDR1 and CDR2: LNHDA and SQIVND (reference sequence). The CDR3 contains 15 residues. V was cut by 7 bases and J by 3 bases, with 16 bases left in between. CDR3 residues: CASTSLGGHNQPQHF. CDR3 DNA: TGTGCCAGTACTTCACTGGGAGGGCACAATCAGCCCCAGCATTTT. Together with reference TRBV19 and TRBJ1-5, the CDR3 gives the full variable domain: DGGITQSPKYLFRKEGQNVTLSCEQNLNHDAMYWYRQDPGQGLRLIYYSQIVNDFQKGDIAEGYSVSREKKESFPLTVTSAQKNPTAFYLCASTSLGGHNQPQHFGDGTRLSIL.

The V gene is TRBV4-1, the J gene TRBJ2-1; the D gene is possibly TRBD1 (6 bases). The CDR3 runs 15 residues. Germline V gene data show CDR1 as MGHRA and CDR2 as YSYEKL. Trimming cost V 4 bases and J 2 bases, with 12 bases left between them. The CDR3 protein is CASSPVGAAYNEQFF. The CDR3 DNA reads TGCGCCAGCAGCCCGGTGGGGGCGGCCTACAATGAGCAGTTCTTC.

V and J are TRBV13 and TRBJ2-3; TRBD2 aligns across 10 bases. Germline CDR1 PRHDT, CDR2 FYEKMQ (reference sequence). With V trimmed by 5 bases and J by 0 bases, 5 bases remained unmatched. The length of the CDR3 is 16 residues. The CDR3 DNA is TGTGCCAGCAGCCCCGGACTAGCGGATAGCACAGATACGCAGTATTTT. As protein: CASSPGLADSTDTQYF. Full variable domain (remainder filled in from reference TRBV13 and TRBJ2-3): AAGVIQSPRHLIKEKRETATLKCYPIPRHDTVYWYQQGPGQDPQFLISFYEKMQSDKGSIPDRFSAQQFSDYHSELNMSSLELGDSALYFCASSPGLADSTDTQYFGPGTRLTVL.

This clonotype was observed a few times. The chain joins TRBV3-1 to TRBJ1-6, with unresolved D. CDR1 is LGHDT, CDR2 YNNKEL, per germline (reference sequence). CDR3 size: 16 residues. Trimming took off 3 bases at V and 6 bases at J, with 15 bases between the two ends. In nucleotides, the CDR3 is TGTGCCAGCAGCCATGGAGCCGGGAGCCCTAATTCACCCCTCCACTTT. Its translation is CASSHGAGSPNSPLHF.

The chain employs TRBV10-3 and TRBJ2-3; TRBD1 might be the D (7 bases). Deletions cut 11 bases from V and 1 base from J, with 22 bases between. The germline gives CDR1 ENHRY, CDR2 SYGVKD. This CDR3 spans 16 amino acids. CDR3 loop: CAATNRDREGTDTQYF. As DNA, the CDR3 is TGTGCCGCGACGAACCGAGACAGGGAGGGCACAGATACGCAGTATTTT.

The chain couples TRBV6-6 to TRBJ2-1; no clear D gene. CDR1 is MNHNY, CDR2 SVGAGI, per germline (reference sequence). The CDR3 length is 11 residues. The V and J ends lost 0 bases and 9 bases respectively, with 3 bases between them. The CDR3 sequence is CASSYSGEQFF. The CDR3 DNA follows: TGTGCCAGCAGTTACTCGGGTGAGCAGTTCTTC.